The next 8 T cell receptor beta chains were all read from a single sample in a study of identical twins. Each CDR3 protein gets one entry after TCRdb re-called the 5' RACE reads with MiXCR. The sample holds fewer than 550,000 distinct CDR3 sequences, 12% to 15% seen once. The sample was also reused in another study, on yellow fever vaccine responses in identical twins.

Sequenced sample: CD4+ T cells sorted from blood. The source is a woman under 30 in good health.

V and J are TRBV10-3 and TRBJ1-5; D is unresolved. V lost 0 bases and J lost 0, with 3 bases in between. This CDR3 contains 14 residues. Germline V gives CDR1 ENHRY, CDR2 SYGVKD. The CDR3 loop reads CAISESGSNQPQHF. CDR3 nucleotide sequence: TGTGCCATCAGTGAGTCCGGTAGCAATCAGCCCCAGCATTTT.

This clonotype has only one observation. V gene TRBV24-1 combines with J gene TRBJ2-1; TRBD1 agrees at 7 bases. With 5 bases clipped from V and 4 bases from J, the junction kept 7 bases outside the gene matches. This CDR3 has 15 residues. Germline V gene data show CDR1 as KGHDR and CDR2 as SFDVKD. The CDR3 DNA sequence: TGTGCCACCAGTGGCTCGAGACAGGGATACAATGAGCAGTTCTTC. Protein product: CATSGSRQGYNEQFF.

In its sample, this clonotype was seen a few times. This chain links TRBV5-1 with TRBJ2-1; TRBD2 matches at 7 bases. V shed 4 bases, J shed 0 bases, and the junction held 7 bases outside the gene matches. The CDR3 is made up of 16 amino acids. The germline V gene has CDR1 SGHRS and CDR2 YFSETQ. The CDR3 here is CASSGTSESSYNEQFF. Here the CDR3 DNA reads TGCGCCAGCAGCGGTACTAGCGAGAGCTCCTACAATGAGCAGTTCTTC.

This clonotype was seen a handful of times. The chain joins TRBV6-2 or TRBV6-3 to TRBJ2-3; D unclear. This CDR3 comprises 13 residues. Trimming cost V 6 bases and J 7 bases, with 14 bases left between them. In germline, CDR1 is MNHEY, CDR2 SVGEGT. This chain's CDR3 is CASRTNAYNTQYF. CDR3 sequence (DNA): TGTGCCAGCAGGACAAACGCCTACAATACGCAGTATTTT.

This clonotype has only a few counts. The V and J genes are TRBV11-2 and TRBJ2-2; the D is unclear. Germline V lookup: CDR1 SGHAT, CDR2 FQNNGV. The CDR3 has 16 amino acids. V was trimmed by 5 bases and J by 0 bases, leaving 13 bases between them. CDR3 sequence (DNA): TGTGCCAGCAGCCCCAGAAAGAGCCCGAACACCGGGGAGCTGTTTTTT. It is translated as CASSPRKSPNTGELFF.

The chain recombines TRBV10-2 with TRBJ1-2, with D tentatively TRBD1 (5 bases). This CDR3 has 16 residues. In germline, CDR1 is WSHSY, CDR2 SAAADI. Trimming cost V 2 bases and J 6 bases, with 19 bases left between them. CDR3 coding DNA: TGCGCCAGCAGTGAGACTAGGACGGGACGTCAGAATGGCTACACCTTC. Protein sequence: CASSETRTGRQNGYTF.

A note on this clonotype: One junction end does not reproduce the germline sequence, and a read error may be involved. V and J are TRBV2 and TRBJ2-1; D remains ambiguous. The CDR3 extends over 15 amino acids. Germline V gives CDR1 SNHLY, CDR2 FYNNEI. The CDR3 here is CASSEITRSYNEQFF. The CDR3, as DNA: TGTGCTAGCAGTGAAATCACCCGCTCCTACAATGAGCAGTTCTTC.

This chain uses TRBV20-1 with TRBJ2-1, with 12 bases matching TRBD2. V lost 2 bases and J lost 1; bases outside the gene matches: 6. This CDR3 spans 17 amino acids. The germline V gene has CDR1 DFQATT and CDR2 SNEGSKA (reference sequence). The CDR3 loop reads CSARTSGGKASYNEQFF. The CDR3 DNA sequence: TGCAGTGCTAGAACTAGCGGGGGGAAAGCTTCCTACAATGAGCAGTTCTTC.